Listed below are T cell receptor beta chains from one sample, sequenced in a study of control samples from healthy donors and cancer patients. TCRdb keeps only in-frame clones here, not all; method: immunoSEQ multiplex PCR. The repertoire consists of tens of thousands of clones, with over 80% occurring once and the leading ten covering less than 55%. The source material was blood. Source of these receptors: a man aged 55 to 70 in good health. The CDR3 runs from the conserved cysteine through the conserved F or W. The D gene is left open where the match is weak. Rows may omit the clone size; those that give it use once, few, many or a size class.

D	V	size	J	DNA	CDR3
TRBD1	TRBV5-1	.	TRBJ1-3	TGCGCCAGCAGCCTCGGACAGGGGGCGGTTAGGACTGGAAACACCATATATTTT	CASSLGQGAVRTGNTIYF
.	TRBV27	.	TRBJ1-3	TGTGCCAGCAGTCCATTGGTTTCAGGATACCCTGGAAACACCATATATTTT	CASSPLVSGYPGNTIYF
.	TRBV12-3/TRBV12-4	.	TRBJ1-6	TGTGCCAGCAGTCTGGGGTCGGGCTCACCCCTCCACTTT	CASSLGSGSPLHF
TRBD2	TRBV7-3	once	TRBJ2-3	TGTGCCAGCAGCTTAGGACTAGCCACAGATACGCAGTATTTT	CASSLGLATDTQYF
TRBD2	TRBV18	once	TRBJ2-7	TGTGCCAGCTCACCAAAAGGACTAGCGGGAGTTCAAAGCCTTTACGAGCAGTACTTC	CASSPKGLAGVQSLYEQYF
.	TRBV15	.	TRBJ2-7	TGTGCCACCAGCCAGAGAGAAGGGGACCTCTCCGAGCAGTACTTC	CATSQREGDLSEQYF
TRBD1	TRBV19	.	TRBJ1-4	TGTGCCAGTAGTCCATCGGACAGGGGGCTTCGCGAAAAACTGTTTTTT	CASSPSDRGLREKLFF
.	TRBV7-9	.	TRBJ1-2	TGTGCCAGCAGCGAGTCCTTCGTTTTACTTTCTTCTGGCTACACCTTC	CASSESFVLLSSGYTF
.	TRBV6-5	.	TRBJ1-1	TGTGCCAGCACCGCAATCTTTCAGGGGTGGACTGAAGCTTTCTTT	CASTAIFQGWTEAFF
TRBD1	TRBV7-2	.	TRBJ2-7	TGTGCCAGCAGCCCGGACAGGTTCTCCTACGAGCAGTACTTC	CASSPDRFSYEQYF
TRBD1	TRBV7-2	.	TRBJ2-5	TGTGCCAGCAGCCCCCACGCAACCGGGACAGCTGAGGAGACCCAGTACTTC	CASSPHATGTAEETQYF
.	TRBV11-2	.	TRBJ2-7	TGTGCCAGCAGCTTAGATTTCAGGGGCGAGCAGTACTTC	CASSLDFRGEQYF
.	TRBV5-1	.	TRBJ1-2	TGCGCCAGCAGCCCAGGGGTCAACTATGGCTACACCTTC	CASSPGVNYGYTF
.	TRBV27	.	TRBJ2-6	TGTGCCAGCAGTTTTGGATCTGGGGCCAACGTCCTGACTTTC	CASSFGSGANVLTF
.	TRBV10-1	.	TRBJ2-4	TGCGCCAGCAGTGATCCCAGCCCGGGGAACATTCAGTACTTC	CASSDPSPGNIQYF
.	TRBV5-6	.	TRBJ1-3	TGTGCCAGCAGCTTCTTCCGCCCTGGAAACACCATATATTTT	CASSFFRPGNTIYF
.	TRBV18	.	TRBJ2-7	TGTGCCAGCTCACCAATCCAAGAACCTTCCTACGAGCAGTACTTC	CASSPIQEPSYEQYF
TRBD2	TRBV7-2	.	TRBJ2-7	TGTGCCAGCAGCCCGGGGGGGCTAGCGGGAGTTCACGAGCAGTACTTC	CASSPGGLAGVHEQYF
.	TRBV7-9	.	TRBJ1-1	TGTGCCAGCAGCGTAACCCGGAACACTGAAGCTTTCTTT	CASSVTRNTEAFF
.	TRBV6-6	once	TRBJ2-1	TGTGCCAGCAGTTACAGTAGTACGAGTATCTATGAGCAGTTCTTC	CASSYSSTSIYEQFF
TRBD1	TRBV30	.	TRBJ1-4	TGTGCCTGGAGTGGGGGACAGGGGGCAACGAAGGAAAAACTGTTTTTT	CAWSGGQGATKEKLFF
.	TRBV6-6	.	TRBJ2-3	TGTGCCAGCAGTCAAATAGGTTTGGGGCGGGTAGACACAGATACGCAGTATTTT	CASSQIGLGRVDTDTQYF
TRBD1	TRBV5-8	once	TRBJ1-1	TGTGCCAGCAGCACGGGACAGCCCTTGAAGAACACTGAAGCTTTCTTT	CASSTGQPLKNTEAFF
.	TRBV7-9	.	TRBJ1-5	TGTGCCAGCAGCCGCTTTGGGGCCGGGGACTATCAGCCCCTGCATTTT	CASSRFGAGDYQPLHF
.	TRBV7-8	.	TRBJ1-5	TGTGCCAGCAGCTTCAGGGATTCTGGTCAGCCCCAGCATTTT	CASSFRDSGQPQHF
.	TRBV5-8	.	TRBJ2-1	TGTGCCAGCAGCTTCGGGACCTCACGAAATGAGCAGTTCTTC	CASSFGTSRNEQFF
TRBD1	TRBV6-5	.	TRBJ2-2	TGTGCCAGCAGTTGGACAGGGGATACCGGGGAGCTGTTTTTT	CASSWTGDTGELFF
.	TRBV6-2/TRBV6-3	.	TRBJ1-3	TGTGCCAGCAGTTACCCCCGGGACTTTCCGGTCTCTGGAAACACCATATATTTT	CASSYPRDFPVSGNTIYF
.	TRBV2	few	TRBJ1-5	TGTGCCAGCAGTGAGGCGAATAGCAATCAGCCCCAGCATTTT	CASSEANSNQPQHF
.	TRBV6-2/TRBV6-3	many	TRBJ2-3	TGTGCCAGCAGTAACGGGGGAGCTACAGATACGCAGTATTTT	CASSNGGATDTQYF
TRBD1	TRBV3-1/TRBV3-2	.	TRBJ2-3	TGTGCCAGCAGCCGGGGACAGGGACGGACAGATACGCAGTATTTT	CASSRGQGRTDTQYF
.	TRBV5-4	few	TRBJ1-4	TGTGCCAGCAGCTCCCTCCGGACGGAAGAAAATGAAAAACTGTTTTTT	CASSSLRTEENEKLFF
.	TRBV9	.	TRBJ2-7	TGTGCCAGCAGCGTAGACCCTAGTTCTAGCGAGCAGTACTTC	CASSVDPSSSEQYF
.	TRBV30	.	TRBJ1-2	TGTGCCTCTAAGGACGGAAATAACTATGGCTACACCTTC	CASKDGNNYGYTF
TRBD2	TRBV5-1	.	TRBJ2-1	TGCGCCAGCAGTCGCGTTATGCGGGAGGACAATGAGCAGTTCTTC	CASSRVMREDNEQFF
.	TRBV2	once	TRBJ1-4	TGTGCCAGCAGTCGTGGCAGGGGTGAAAAACTGTTTTTT	CASSRGRGEKLFF
.	TRBV30	.	TRBJ1-4	TGTGCCTGGAGTGTGACAAATGAAAAACTGTTTTTT	CAWSVTNEKLFF
TRBD2	TRBV2	.	TRBJ2-5	TGTGCCAGCAGTGGGGGACTACAAGAGACCCAGTACTTC	CASSGGLQETQYF
.	TRBV5-1	.	TRBJ1-1	TGCGCCAGCGCCGCCGACTTGGACGGCACTGAAGCTTTCTTT	CASAADLDGTEAFF
TRBD1	TRBV10-3	.	TRBJ2-5	TGTGCCATCACCGACAGGGGAGTGGAGACCCAGTACTTC	CAITDRGVETQYF
.	TRBV20-1	.	TRBJ2-3	TGCAGTGCTAGTCCACTAGTCGGTGATGGGGATACGCAGTATTTT	CSASPLVGDGDTQYF
.	TRBV27	.	TRBJ1-1	TGTGCCAGCAGTTCGGGTGGGTGGGGGCGGGACACTGAAGCTTTCTTT	CASSSGGWGRDTEAFF
TRBD1	TRBV19	.	TRBJ1-4	TGTGCCAGTAGACAGCCGGGACAGGGGGATGAAAAACTGTTTTTT	CASRQPGQGDEKLFF
.	TRBV6-2/TRBV6-3	.	TRBJ1-5	TGTGCCAGCAGTTACCTCACAAGGAATCAGCCCCAGCATTTT	CASSYLTRNQPQHF
.	TRBV7-2	.	TRBJ2-3	TGTGCCAGCAGCCTCCAGCGGAGCACAGATACGCAGTATTTT	CASSLQRSTDTQYF
.	TRBV29-1	few	TRBJ1-1	TGCAGTGGTGATCGGGGGGCAACTGAAGCTTTCTTT	CSGDRGATEAFF
.	TRBV29-1	.	TRBJ1-2	TGCAGCGTTGCTGTACAGGGCACTTCCTATGGCTACACCTTC	CSVAVQGTSYGYTF
.	TRBV15	.	TRBJ1-5	TGTGCCACCAGCAGAGGGGGGGGTTTCCCTCTAGGACAGCCCCAGCATTTT	CATSRGGGFPLGQPQHF
.	TRBV5-1	.	TRBJ1-2	TGCGCCAGCAGCTTCGGTGGGGGGGCTTCTAACTATGGCTACACCTTC	CASSFGGGASNYGYTF
.	TRBV19	.	TRBJ2-3	TGTGCCAGTAGTCCCCTCCCAAAGGGGACAGATACGCAGTATTTT	CASSPLPKGTDTQYF
.	TRBV10-1	few	TRBJ2-7	TGCGCCAGCAGAGTTAGCTGGCAGTGCTTC	CASRVSWQCF
.	TRBV6-6	once	TRBJ2-3	TGTGCCAGCAGTTATCCCCGTCAACGCCCGACAGATACGCAGTATTTT	CASSYPRQRPTDTQYF
.	TRBV11-2	many	TRBJ2-3	TGTGCCAGCAGCTTAACGGCAGGGAAGTGGACAGATACGCAGTATTTT	CASSLTAGKWTDTQYF
TRBD2	TRBV7-2	.	TRBJ2-3	TGTGCCAGCAGCTTAGGGACTAGCGGGACTTCAAATACGCAGTATTTT	CASSLGTSGTSNTQYF
.	TRBV6-2/TRBV6-3	.	TRBJ2-5	TGTGCCAGCAGTCCATTGTCGGCGACGTACCAAGAGACCCAGTACTTC	CASSPLSATYQETQYF
.	TRBV7-2	.	TRBJ2-1	TGTGCCAGCAGCAGGGAGTTAAGTTCCTACAATGAGCAGTTCTTC	CASSRELSSYNEQFF
.	TRBV19	.	TRBJ1-4	TGTGCCAGTAGTATCACCTCGCTCCGCTACGGGATAACTAATGAAAAACTGTTTTTT	CASSITSLRYGITNEKLFF